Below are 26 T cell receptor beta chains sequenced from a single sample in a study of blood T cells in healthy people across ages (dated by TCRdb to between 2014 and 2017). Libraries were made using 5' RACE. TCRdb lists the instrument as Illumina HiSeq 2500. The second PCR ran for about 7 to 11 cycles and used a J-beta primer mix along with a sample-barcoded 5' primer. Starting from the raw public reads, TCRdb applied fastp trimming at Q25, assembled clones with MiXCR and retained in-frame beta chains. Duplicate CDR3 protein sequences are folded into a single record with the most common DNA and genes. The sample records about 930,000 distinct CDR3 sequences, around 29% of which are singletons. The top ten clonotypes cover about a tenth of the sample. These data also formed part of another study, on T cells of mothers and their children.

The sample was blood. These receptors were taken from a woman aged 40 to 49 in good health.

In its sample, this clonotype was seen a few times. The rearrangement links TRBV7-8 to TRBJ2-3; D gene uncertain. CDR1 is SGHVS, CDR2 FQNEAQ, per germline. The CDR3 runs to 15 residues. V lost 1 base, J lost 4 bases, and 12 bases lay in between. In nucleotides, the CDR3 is TGTGCCAGCAGCTTAGTCGAAAGAAGCGCAGATACGCAGTATTTT. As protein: CASSLVERSADTQYF.

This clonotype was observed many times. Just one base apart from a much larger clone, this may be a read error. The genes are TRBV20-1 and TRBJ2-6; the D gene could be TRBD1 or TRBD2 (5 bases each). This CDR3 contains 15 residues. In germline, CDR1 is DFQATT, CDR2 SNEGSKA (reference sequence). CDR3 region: CSAGGRGSGANVRTF. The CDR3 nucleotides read TGCAGTGCGGGCGGACGGGGCTCTGGGGCCAACGTCCGGACTTTC.

CDR3 amino acids: CASNRLTSEQYF. The CDR3 DNA follows: TGTGCCAGCAACAGGCTGACGTCAGAGCAGTACTTC. V usage is TRBV28 and J usage is TRBJ2-7; D is possibly TRBD1 (5 bases). Germline assignment: CDR1 MDHEN and CDR2 SYDVKM. The CDR3 totals 12 residues. V gave up 7 bases and J gave up 7 bases, with 14 bases separating them. Supplemented by reference TRBV28 and TRBJ2-7, the full variable domain reads DVKVTQSSRYLVKRTGEKVFLECVQDMDHENMFWYRQDPGLGLRLIYFSYDVKMKEKGDIPEGYSVSREKKERFSLILESASTNQTSMYLCASNRLTSEQYFGPGTRLTVT.

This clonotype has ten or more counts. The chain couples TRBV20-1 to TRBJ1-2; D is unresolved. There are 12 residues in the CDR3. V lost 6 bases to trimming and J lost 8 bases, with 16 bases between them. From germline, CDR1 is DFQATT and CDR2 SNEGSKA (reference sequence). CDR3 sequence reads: CSAPPGGSGYTF. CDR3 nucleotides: TGCAGTGCCCCCCCTGGAGGGTCCGGCTACACCTTC.

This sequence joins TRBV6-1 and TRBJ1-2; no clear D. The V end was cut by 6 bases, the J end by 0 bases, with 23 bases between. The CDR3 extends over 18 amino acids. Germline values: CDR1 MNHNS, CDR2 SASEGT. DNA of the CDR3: TGTGCCAGCAGCCAAAGTTTAGGACTGTCCCTAGCTAACTATGGCTACACCTTC. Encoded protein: CASSQSLGLSLANYGYTF.

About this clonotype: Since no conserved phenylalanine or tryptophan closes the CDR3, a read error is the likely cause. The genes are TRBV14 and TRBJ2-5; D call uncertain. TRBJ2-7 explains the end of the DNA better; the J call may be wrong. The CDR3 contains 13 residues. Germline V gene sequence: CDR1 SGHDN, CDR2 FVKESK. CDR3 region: CASSQGLSGEQYC. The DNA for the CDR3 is TGTGCCAGCAGCCAAGGACTTTCTGGCGAGCAGTACTGC.

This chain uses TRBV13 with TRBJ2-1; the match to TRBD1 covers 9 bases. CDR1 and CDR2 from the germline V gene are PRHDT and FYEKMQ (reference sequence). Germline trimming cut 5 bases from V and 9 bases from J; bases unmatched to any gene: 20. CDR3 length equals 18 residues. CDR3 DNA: TGTGCCAGCAGCCCCTCTCTTCTTAGACAGGGGGACGACATTGAGCAGTTCTTC. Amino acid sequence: CASSPSLLRQGDDIEQFF.

The CDR3 sequence is CASSLDSGFSYEQYF. In nucleotides, the CDR3 is TGTGCCAGCAGCTTGGACTCGGGATTTTCCTACGAGCAGTACTTC. The chain couples TRBV5-8 to TRBJ2-7; D perhaps matches TRBD2 (5 bases). The germline V gene encodes CDR1 SGHTS and CDR2 YDEGEE. Trimming removed 0 bases from V and 1 base from J, with 11 bases in between. The CDR3 runs 15 residues.

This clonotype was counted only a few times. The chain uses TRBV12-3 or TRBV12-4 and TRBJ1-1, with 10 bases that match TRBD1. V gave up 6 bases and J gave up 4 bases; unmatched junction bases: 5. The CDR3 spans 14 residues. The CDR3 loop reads CASRRDRGVTEAFF. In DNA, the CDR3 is TGTGCCAGCAGGAGGGACAGGGGAGTCACTGAAGCTTTCTTT.

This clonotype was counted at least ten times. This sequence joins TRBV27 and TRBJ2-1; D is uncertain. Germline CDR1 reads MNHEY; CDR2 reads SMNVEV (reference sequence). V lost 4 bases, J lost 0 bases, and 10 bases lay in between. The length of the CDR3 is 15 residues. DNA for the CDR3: TGTGCCAGCAGTTCCCCGAGGCGCTCCTACAATGAGCAGTTCTTC. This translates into CASSSPRRSYNEQFF.

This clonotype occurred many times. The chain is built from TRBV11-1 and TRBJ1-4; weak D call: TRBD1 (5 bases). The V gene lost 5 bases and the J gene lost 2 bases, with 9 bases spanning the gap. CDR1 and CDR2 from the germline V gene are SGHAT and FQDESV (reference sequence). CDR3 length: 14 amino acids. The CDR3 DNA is TGTGCCAGCAGCCCCGGGACGACTAATGAAAAACTGTTTTTT. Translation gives CASSPGTTNEKLFF.

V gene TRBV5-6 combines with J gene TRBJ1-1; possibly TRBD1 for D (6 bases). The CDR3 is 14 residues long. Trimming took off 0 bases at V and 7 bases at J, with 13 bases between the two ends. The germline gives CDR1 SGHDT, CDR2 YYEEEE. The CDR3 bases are TGTGCCAGCAGCTTGGGGCTCGGGACATTTGAAGCTTTCTTT. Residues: CASSLGLGTFEAFF.

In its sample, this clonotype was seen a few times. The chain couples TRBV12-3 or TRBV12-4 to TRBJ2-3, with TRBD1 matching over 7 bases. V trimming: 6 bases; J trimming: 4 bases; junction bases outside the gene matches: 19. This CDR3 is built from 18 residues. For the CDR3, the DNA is TGTGCCAGCAGCACCAAAAACACACAGGGGTTTGAGGCAGATACGCAGTATTTT. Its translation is CASSTKNTQGFEADTQYF.

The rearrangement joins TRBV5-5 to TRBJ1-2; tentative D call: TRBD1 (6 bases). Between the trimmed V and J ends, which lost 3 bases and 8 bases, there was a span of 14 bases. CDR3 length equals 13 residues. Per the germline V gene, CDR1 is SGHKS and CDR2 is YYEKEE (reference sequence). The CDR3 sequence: CASSYDRTSGYTF. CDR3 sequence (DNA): TGTGCCAGCAGCTATGACAGGACCTCGGGCTACACCTTC.

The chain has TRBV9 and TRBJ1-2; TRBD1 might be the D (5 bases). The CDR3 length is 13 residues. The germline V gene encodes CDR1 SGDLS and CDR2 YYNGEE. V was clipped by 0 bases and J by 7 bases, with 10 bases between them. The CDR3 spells CASSVDGTCGYTF. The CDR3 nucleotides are TGTGCCAGCAGCGTAGACGGGACCTGTGGCTACACCTTC.

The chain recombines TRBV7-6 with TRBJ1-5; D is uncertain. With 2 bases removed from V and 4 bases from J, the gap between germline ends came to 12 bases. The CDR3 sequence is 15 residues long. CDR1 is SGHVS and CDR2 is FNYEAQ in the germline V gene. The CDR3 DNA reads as TGTGCCAGCAGCTTACCTACAGATAGTAATCAGCCCCAGCATTTT. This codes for CASSLPTDSNQPQHF. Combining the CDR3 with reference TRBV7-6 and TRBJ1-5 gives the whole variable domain GAGVSQSPRYKVTKRGQDVALRCDPISGHVSLYWYRQALGQGPEFLTYFNYEAQQDKSGLPNDRFSAERPEGSISTLTIQRTEQRDSAMYRCASSLPTDSNQPQHFGDGTRLSIL.

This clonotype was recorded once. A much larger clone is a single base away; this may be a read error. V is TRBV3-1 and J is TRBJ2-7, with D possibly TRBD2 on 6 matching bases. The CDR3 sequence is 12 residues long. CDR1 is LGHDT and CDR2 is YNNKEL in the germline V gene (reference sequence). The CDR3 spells CASSHAGFERYF. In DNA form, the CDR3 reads TGTGCCAGCAGCCACGCGGGGTTCGAGCGGTACTTC.

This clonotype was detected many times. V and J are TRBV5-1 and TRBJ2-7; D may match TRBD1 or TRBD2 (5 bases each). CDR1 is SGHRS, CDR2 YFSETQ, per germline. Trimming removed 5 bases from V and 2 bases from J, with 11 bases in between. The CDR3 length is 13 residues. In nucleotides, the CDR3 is TGCGCCAGCAGAGGGGACGGGGCCTACGAGCAGTACTTC. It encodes CASRGDGAYEQYF. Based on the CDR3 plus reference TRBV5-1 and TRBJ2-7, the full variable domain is KAGVTQTPRYLIKTRGQQVTLSCSPISGHRSVSWYQQTPGQGLQFLFEYFSETQRNKGNFPGRFSGRQFSNSRSEMNVSTLELGDSALYLCASRGDGAYEQYFGPGTRLTVT.

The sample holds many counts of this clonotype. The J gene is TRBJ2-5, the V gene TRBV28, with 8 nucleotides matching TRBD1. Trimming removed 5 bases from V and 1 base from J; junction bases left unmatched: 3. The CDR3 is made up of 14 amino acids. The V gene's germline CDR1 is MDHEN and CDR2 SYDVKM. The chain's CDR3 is CASSAGGPQETQYF. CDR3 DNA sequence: TGTGCCAGCAGTGCAGGGGGCCCCCAAGAGACCCAGTACTTC.

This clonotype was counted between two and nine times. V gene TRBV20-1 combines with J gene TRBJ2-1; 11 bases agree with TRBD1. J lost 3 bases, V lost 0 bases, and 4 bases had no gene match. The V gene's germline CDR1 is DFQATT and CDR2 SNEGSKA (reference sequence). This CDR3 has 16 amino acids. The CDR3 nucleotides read TGCAGTGCTAGAGATCGGACAGGGGGCTTCTACAATGAGCAGTTCTTC. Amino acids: CSARDRTGGFYNEQFF.

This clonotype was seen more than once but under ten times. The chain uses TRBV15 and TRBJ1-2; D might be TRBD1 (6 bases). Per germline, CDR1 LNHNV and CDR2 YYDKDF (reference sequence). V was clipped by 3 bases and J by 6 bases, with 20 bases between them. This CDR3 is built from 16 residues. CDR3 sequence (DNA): TGTGCCACCAGCAGGCCAAGTGGGGGCGTCGGCGATGGCTACACCTTC. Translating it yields CATSRPSGGVGDGYTF.

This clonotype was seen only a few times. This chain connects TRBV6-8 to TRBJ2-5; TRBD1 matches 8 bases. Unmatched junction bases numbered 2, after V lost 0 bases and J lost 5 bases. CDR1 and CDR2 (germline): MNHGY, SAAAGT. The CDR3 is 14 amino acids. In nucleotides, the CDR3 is TGTGCCAGCAGTTACTCCCAGGGGGCGGAGACCCAGTACTTC. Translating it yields CASSYSQGAETQYF.

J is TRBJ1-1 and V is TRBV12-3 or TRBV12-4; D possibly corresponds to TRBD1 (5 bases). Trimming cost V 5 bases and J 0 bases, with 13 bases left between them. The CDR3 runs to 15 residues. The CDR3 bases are TGTGCCAGCAGTGAACCGGGACTCATGAACACTGAAGCTTTCTTT. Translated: CASSEPGLMNTEAFF.

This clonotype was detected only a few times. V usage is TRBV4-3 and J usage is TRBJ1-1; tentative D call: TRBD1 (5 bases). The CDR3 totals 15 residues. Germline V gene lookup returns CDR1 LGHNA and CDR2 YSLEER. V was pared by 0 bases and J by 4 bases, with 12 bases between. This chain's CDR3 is CASSQDGGRGTEAFF. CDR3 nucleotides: TGCGCCAGCAGCCAAGATGGCGGGAGGGGCACTGAAGCTTTCTTT.

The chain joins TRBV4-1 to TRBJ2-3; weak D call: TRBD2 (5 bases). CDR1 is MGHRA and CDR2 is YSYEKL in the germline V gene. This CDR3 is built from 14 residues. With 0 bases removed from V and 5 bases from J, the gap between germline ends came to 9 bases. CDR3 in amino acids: CASSQDRRKDTQYF. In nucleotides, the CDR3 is TGCGCCAGCAGCCAAGATAGGAGGAAAGATACGCAGTATTTT.

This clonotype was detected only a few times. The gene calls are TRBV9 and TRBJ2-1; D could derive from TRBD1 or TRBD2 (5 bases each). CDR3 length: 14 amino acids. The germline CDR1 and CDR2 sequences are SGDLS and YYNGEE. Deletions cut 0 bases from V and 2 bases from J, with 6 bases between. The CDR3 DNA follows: TGTGCCAGCAGCGTAGGAGGGGCCTACAATGAGCAGTTCTTC. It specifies CASSVGGAYNEQFF.